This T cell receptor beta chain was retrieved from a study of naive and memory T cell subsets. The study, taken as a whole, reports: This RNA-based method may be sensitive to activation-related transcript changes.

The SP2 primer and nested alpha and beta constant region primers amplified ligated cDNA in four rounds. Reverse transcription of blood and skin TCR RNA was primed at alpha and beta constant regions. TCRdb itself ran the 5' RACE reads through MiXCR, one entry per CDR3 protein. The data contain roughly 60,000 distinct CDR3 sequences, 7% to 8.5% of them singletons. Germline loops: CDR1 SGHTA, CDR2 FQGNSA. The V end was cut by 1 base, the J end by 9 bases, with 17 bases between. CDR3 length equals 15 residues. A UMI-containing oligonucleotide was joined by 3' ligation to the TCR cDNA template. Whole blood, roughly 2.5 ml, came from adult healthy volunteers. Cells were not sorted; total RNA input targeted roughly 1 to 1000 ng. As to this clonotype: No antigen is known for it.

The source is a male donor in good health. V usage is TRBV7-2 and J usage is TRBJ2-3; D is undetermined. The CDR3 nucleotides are TGTGCCAGCAGCTTAGATCTACCCCCCCCCTCGACGCAGTATTTT. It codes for CASSLDLPPPSTQYF.